The 9 T cell receptor beta chains reported below all come from one sample, sequenced in a study of T cell responses to AZD1222 COVID-19 vaccine. Assay: immunoSEQ multiplex PCR; the TCRdb copy retains only in-frame clones and omits some. The sample has over 150,000 clones; 75% to 95% are singletons. The sequencing used peripheral blood, collected on day 0 of AZD1222 vaccination. These TCRs come from an adult in good health.

This clone came up once. This chain uses TRBV5-1 with TRBJ2-5, with D perhaps matching TRBD1 (6 bases). The CDR3 contains 14 residues. The ends were cut back, 2 bases at V and 4 bases at J, with 12 bases in the middle. Germline V lookup: CDR1 SGHRS, CDR2 YFSETQ. CDR3 sequence: CASSFQGMRETQYF. The DNA for the CDR3 is TGCGCCAGCAGCTTTCAGGGGATGCGAGAGACCCAGTACTTC.

This clone has a single count. Other DNA sequences from this sample encode an identical CDR3 as well. V and J are TRBV18 and TRBJ2-7; 8 nucleotides match TRBD1. The CDR3 sequence is 13 residues long. V shed 3 bases and J 3 bases; nucleotides not matched to a gene: 1. The V gene's germline CDR1 is KGHSH and CDR2 LQKENI. The CDR3 protein is CASSPGTGYEQYF. Written as DNA, the CDR3 is TGTGCCAGCTCACCCGGGACAGGCTACGAGCAGTACTTC.

The rearrangement links TRBV6-5 to TRBJ1-2; no definite D call. Trimming removed 7 bases from V and 7 bases from J, with 10 bases in between. Germline CDR1 is MNHEY and CDR2 is SVGAGI. This CDR3 is 11 amino acids long. DNA for the CDR3: TGTGCCAGCACCCACGGCGGTGGCTACACCTTC. Its protein is CASTHGGGYTF.

The chain combines TRBV10-3 with TRBJ1-5; TRBD1 matches at 10 bases. The CDR3 sequence is 12 residues long. The V and J ends lost 8 bases and 7 bases, in that order; junction bases with no gene match: 2. Per germline, CDR1 ENHRY and CDR2 SYGVKD. CDR3 bases: TGTGCCATCGGGGACAGGGGCCAGCCCCAGCATTTT. Amino acid sequence: CAIGDRGQPQHF.

V and J are TRBV5-1 and TRBJ2-5; TRBD2 aligns across 7 bases. V dropped 6 bases and J dropped 1; count of bases not matched to a gene: 18. Germline V gene data show CDR1 as SGHRS and CDR2 as YFSETQ. This CDR3 is 18 amino acids long. The CDR3 sequence is CASTPRTSSHNPQETQYF. The CDR3 region has the DNA TGCGCCAGCACCCCCAGGACTAGTTCCCATAATCCCCAAGAGACCCAGTACTTC.

The count of this clone is one. The genes are TRBV6-5 and TRBJ1-5; 7 bases align to TRBD1. With 5 bases clipped from V and 5 bases from J, the junction kept 6 bases outside the gene matches. Germline V lookup: CDR1 MNHEY, CDR2 SVGAGI. The CDR3 spans 14 residues. DNA for the CDR3: TGTGCCAGCAGTCAACAGGGGAGCCATCAGCCCCAGCATTTT. Its protein is CASSQQGSHQPQHF.

The chain joins TRBV4-1 to TRBJ1-3; a weak D match, TRBD1 (6 bases). Germline lookup yields CDR1 MGHRA and CDR2 YSYEKL. The CDR3 consists of 15 residues. The ends were cut back, 4 bases at V and 1 base at J, with 11 bases in the middle. The CDR3 bases are TGCGCCAGCAGCCTGGTGGGGGCGTCTGGAAACACCATATATTTT. This sequence encodes CASSLVGASGNTIYF.

The chain couples TRBV27 to TRBJ1-4, with D perhaps matching TRBD1 (5 bases). This CDR3 spans 17 amino acids. CDR1 MNHEY and CDR2 SMNVEV come from the germline V gene (reference sequence). Between the trimmed V and J ends, which lost 5 bases and 3 bases, there was a span of 19 bases. This chain's CDR3 is CASSPLLWGLANEKLFF. Written as DNA, the CDR3 is TGTGCCAGCAGTCCACTTCTTTGGGGCCTTGCTAATGAAAAACTGTTTTTT.

This clone was seen once. The chain joins TRBV5-1 to TRBJ2-7, with 11 bases that match TRBD2. This CDR3 has 16 amino acids. With V trimmed by 4 bases and J by 3 bases, 9 bases remained unmatched. CDR1 is SGHRS, CDR2 YFSETQ, per germline. The CDR3 nucleotides read TGCGCCAGCAGCCTGAGTACTAGCGGGGGCCACTACGAGCAGTACTTC. Protein: CASSLSTSGGHYEQYF.